These 21 T cell receptor beta chains originate from one sample sequenced in a study of blood T cell repertoires in COVID-19 (dated by TCRdb to the early 2020s). The method was the immunoSEQ multiplex PCR assay. Here the immuneACCESS table is served through TCRdb, limited to in-frame sequences with V and J called. Missing clones are a known gap in these copies; in checked studies unresolved V genes cover under half, and the rest lacks a known reason. The sample table shows around 250,000 clones, and around 84% are seen once. Together, the top ten hold 3.4% of the sample. The sequencing input was peripheral blood. These receptors came from a woman aged 18 to 35 with acute or convalescent COVID-19.

The J gene is TRBJ2-5, the V gene TRBV27; D unclear. Per the germline V gene, CDR1 is MNHEY and CDR2 is SMNVEV (reference sequence). Trimming took off 4 bases at V and 7 bases at J, with 19 bases between the two ends. CDR3 length: 15 residues. For the CDR3, the DNA is TGTGCCAGCAGTTCCGCCGACCGGGTTTTGGGGACCCAGTACTTC. The encoded protein is CASSSADRVLGTQYF.

The V gene is TRBV19, the J gene TRBJ1-5; 9 bases line up with TRBD1. With V trimmed by 5 bases and J by 4 bases, 6 bases remained unmatched. This CDR3 is built from 15 residues. The germline gives CDR1 LNHDA, CDR2 SQIVND (reference sequence). This chain's CDR3 is CASSSGTGPNQPQHF. In nucleotides, the CDR3 is TGTGCCAGTAGTTCCGGGACAGGGCCGAATCAGCCCCAGCATTTT.

Comments on this clone: A much bigger clone sits one base away, suggesting this may be a read error. V gene TRBV7-8 combines with J gene TRBJ2-7; D remains unclear. The CDR3 loop spans 11 amino acids. The germline V and J ends were trimmed by 4 bases and 3 bases, with 4 bases remaining between them. Germline loops: CDR1 SGHVS, CDR2 FQNEAQ. In DNA form, the CDR3 reads TGTGCCAGCAGCTACTACTACGAGCAGTACTTC. Translating it yields CASSYYYEQYF.

This clone was seen a handful of times. The V gene is TRBV7-7, the J gene TRBJ2-7, with 9 nucleotides matching TRBD1. Germline values: CDR1 SSHAT, CDR2 FNYEAQ (reference sequence). This CDR3 comprises 13 residues. The CDR3 loop reads CASAQGQGYEQYF. The CDR3 DNA reads TGTGCTAGCGCCCAGGGACAGGGTTACGAGCAGTACTTC. Supplemented by reference TRBV7-7 and TRBJ2-7, the full variable domain reads GAGVSQSPRYKVTKRGQDVTLRCDPISSHATLYWYQQALGQGPEFLTYFNYEAQPDKSGLPSDRFSAERPEGSISTLTIQRTEQRDSAMYRCASAQGQGYEQYFGPGTRLTVT.

V is TRBV7-3 and J is TRBJ2-5, with D possibly TRBD1 on 6 matching bases. Per germline, CDR1 SGHTA and CDR2 FQGTGA. Trimming cost V 6 bases and J 5 bases, with 13 bases left between them. The CDR3 totals 13 residues. The CDR3 DNA is TGTGCCAGCAGGGAACGGGACACCGAGACCCAGTACTTC. Encoded protein: CASRERDTETQYF.

J is TRBJ1-2 and V is TRBV19, with D hard to call. The CDR3 totals 12 residues. Germline CDR1 is LNHDA and CDR2 is SQIVND (reference sequence). V was trimmed by 9 bases and J by 7 bases, leaving 15 bases between them. The CDR3: CASSGGIGGYTF. The CDR3 DNA follows: TGTGCCAGCTCGGGAGGGATAGGTGGCTACACCTTC.

The V call is TRBV3-1 (or the pseudogene TRBV3-2), the J call TRBJ2-4; D is possibly TRBD1 (8 bases). The CDR3 runs to 16 residues. The germline CDR1 and CDR2 sequences are LGHDT and YNNKEL (reference sequence). Trimming took off 0 bases at V and 2 bases at J, with 11 bases between the two ends. CDR3: CASSQEQGGTKNIQYF. The CDR3 bases are TGTGCCAGCAGCCAAGAACAGGGGGGGACCAAAAACATTCAGTACTTC.

The chain couples TRBV27 to TRBJ1-2, with D unclear. Germline CDR1 reads MNHEY; CDR2 reads SMNVEV (reference sequence). V shed 6 bases and J shed 6 bases, with 11 bases lying between them. The CDR3 loop spans 12 amino acids. CDR3 nucleotide sequence: TGTGCCAGCAGCCGGACTGGGAATGGCTACACCTTC. Amino acid sequence: CASSRTGNGYTF.

The chain carries TRBV12-5 and TRBJ2-7, with TRBD2 matching over 12 bases. In germline, CDR1 is LGHNT, CDR2 FRNRAP. V lost 5 bases, J lost 4 bases, and 9 bases stayed unmatched. The CDR3 totals 16 residues. The CDR3 DNA is TGTGCTAGTGGTACCTCTAGCGGGAGGGCCTTGTACGAGCAGTACTTC. This codes for CASGTSSGRALYEQYF.

This clone was picked up one time. The chain is built from TRBV7-9 and TRBJ1-4; 7 positions agree with TRBD1. This CDR3 has 12 amino acids. V trimming: 10 bases; J trimming: 13 bases; junction bases outside the gene matches: 12. CDR1 and CDR2 from the germline V gene are SEHNR and FQNEAQ (reference sequence). The CDR3 nucleotides read TGTGCCATCTCGAAAACAGGGGAACGACTGTTTTTT. It codes for CAISKTGERLFF.

This rearrangement joins TRBV29-1 to TRBJ2-3; TRBD2 aligns across 16 bases. This CDR3 contains 16 residues. Germline V gene sequence: CDR1 SQVTM, CDR2 ANQGSEA. The V and J ends lost 4 bases and 5 bases, in that order; junction bases with no gene match: 6. This CDR3 is CSVGGTSGRAKDTQYF. CDR3 in DNA: TGCAGCGTTGGCGGGACTAGCGGGAGGGCGAAAGATACGCAGTATTTT.

J is TRBJ1-2 and V is TRBV18; TRBD1 is a possible D gene (5 bases). Germline V gene data show CDR1 as KGHSH and CDR2 as LQKENI. This CDR3 has 13 amino acids. Trimming removed 0 bases at V and 8 bases at J, with 10 bases between. The CDR3 protein is CASSPPGQRGYTF. CDR3 nucleotide sequence: TGTGCCAGCTCACCACCGGGGCAACGGGGCTACACCTTC.

A few counts support this clone. This chain links TRBV4-1 with TRBJ2-2; 7 positions agree with TRBD1. V was clipped by 4 bases and J by 4 bases; unmatched bases: 9. CDR1 is MGHRA, CDR2 YSYEKL, per germline. CDR3 length: 16 amino acids. CDR3: CASSPVQGSGTGELFF. As DNA, the CDR3 is TGCGCCAGCAGCCCCGTACAGGGGTCTGGCACCGGGGAGCTGTTTTTT.

The chain combines TRBV7-9 with TRBJ2-1; no clear D gene. The CDR3 loop spans 13 amino acids. CDR1 and CDR2 (germline): SEHNR, FQNEAQ (reference sequence). V was trimmed by 6 bases and J by 10 bases, leaving 16 bases between them. In nucleotides, the CDR3 is TGTGCCAGCAGGGGTGCATCCTACAGCGAGCAGTTCTTC. Its translation: CASRGASYSEQFF.

The chain recombines TRBV4-3 with TRBJ2-3; TRBD2 agrees at 9 bases. The CDR3 has 16 residues. Trimming removed 4 bases from V and 6 bases from J; junction bases left unmatched: 11. Looked up from germline, CDR1 is LGHNA and CDR2 is YSLEER. The CDR3 protein is CASSPSSAGGGDTQYF. The DNA of the CDR3 is TGCGCCAGCAGCCCCAGCTCGGCGGGAGGGGGTGATACGCAGTATTTT.

The rearrangement uses TRBV3-1 (or the pseudogene TRBV3-2) and TRBJ1-2; 8 bases line up with TRBD1. Germline CDR1 reads LGHDT; CDR2 reads YNNKEL (reference sequence). The CDR3 is 12 amino acids. After removal of 5 bases from V and 7 bases from J, the junction contained 3 bases not matched to a gene. The CDR3 here is CASSGQGAGYTF. In DNA form, the CDR3 reads TGTGCCAGCAGCGGACAGGGAGCTGGCTACACCTTC.

The rearrangement links TRBV11-2 to TRBJ2-7, with 7 bases lining up with TRBD2. CDR1 is SGHAT and CDR2 is FQNNGV in the germline V gene. The CDR3 consists of 14 residues. Losses at the gene ends were 1 base for V and 2 bases for J; bases not matched to a gene: 2. The CDR3 DNA follows: TGTGCCAGCAGCTTAGTGGGAGGGGCCTACGAGCAGTACTTC. This translates into CASSLVGGAYEQYF.

This sequence joins TRBV11-3 and TRBJ2-5; D is perhaps TRBD2 (5 bases). The CDR3 runs to 15 residues. V was cut by 5 bases and J by 5 bases, with 18 bases left in between. Germline-derived CDR1 and CDR2 are SGHNT and YENEEA. CDR3 loop: CASSESTDYRETQYF. The CDR3, as DNA: TGTGCCAGCAGCGAATCGACTGACTACCGGGAGACCCAGTACTTC.

The chain carries TRBV5-1 and TRBJ1-2; TRBD1 agrees at 10 bases. Trimming cost V 1 base and J 2 bases; bases outside gene matches: 2. The length of the CDR3 is 15 residues. Germline assignment: CDR1 SGHRS and CDR2 YFSETQ. The CDR3 nucleotides are TGCGCCAGCAGCTTGACGGGACAGGGGAACTATGGCTACACCTTC. It is translated as CASSLTGQGNYGYTF.

This clone has just one count. In DNA form, the CDR3 reads TGTGCCAGCAGCCTAGACAGGACAGATGAAGCTTTCTTT. This encodes CASSLDRTDEAFF. The chain combines TRBV6-5 with TRBJ1-1, with D possibly TRBD1 on 6 matching bases. Trimming shortened V by 6 bases and J by 7 bases, and 15 bases separated the two germline ends. The germline V gene has CDR1 MNHEY and CDR2 SVGAGI. The CDR3 is 13 residues long.

This chain connects TRBV3-1 (or the pseudogene TRBV3-2) to TRBJ2-2, with TRBD1 matching 7 bases. The CDR3 covers 13 residues. CDR1 LGHDT and CDR2 YNNKEL come from the germline V gene (reference sequence). Losses at the gene ends were 6 bases for V and 6 bases for J; bases not matched to a gene: 4. CDR3 protein: CASRFQGAGELFF. The CDR3 DNA follows: TGTGCCAGCAGATTCCAGGGGGCCGGGGAGCTGTTTTTT.